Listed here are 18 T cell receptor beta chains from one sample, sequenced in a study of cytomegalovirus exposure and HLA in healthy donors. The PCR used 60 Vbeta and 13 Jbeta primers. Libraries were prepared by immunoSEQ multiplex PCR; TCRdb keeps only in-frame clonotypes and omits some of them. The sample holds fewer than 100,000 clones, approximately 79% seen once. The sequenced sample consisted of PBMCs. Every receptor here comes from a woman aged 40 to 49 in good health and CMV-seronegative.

CDR3 coding DNA: TGTGCCAGCAGCCGGGACAGGGTGAACACTGAAGCTTTCTTT. Residues: CASSRDRVNTEAFF. The chain uses TRBV6-1 and TRBJ1-1, with 9 bases fitting TRBD1. CDR3 length: 14 residues. Germline-derived CDR1 and CDR2 are MNHNS and SASEGT. Germline trimming cut 6 bases from V and 0 bases from J; bases unmatched to any gene: 2.

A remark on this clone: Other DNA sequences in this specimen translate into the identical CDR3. CDR3 sequence reads: CAWSVGGSSYEQYF. In DNA form, the CDR3 reads TGTGCCTGGAGTGTCGGGGGAAGCTCCTACGAGCAGTACTTC. The J gene is TRBJ2-7, the V gene TRBV30; possible D gene TRBD2, 6 bases. V shed 0 bases and J shed 0 bases, with 9 bases lying between them. The CDR3 contains 14 residues. Germline CDR1 reads GTSNPN; CDR2 reads SVGIG (reference sequence).

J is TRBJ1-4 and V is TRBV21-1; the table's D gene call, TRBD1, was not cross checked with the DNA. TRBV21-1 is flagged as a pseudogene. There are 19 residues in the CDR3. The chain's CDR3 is CASSKEGGTGDATNEKLFF. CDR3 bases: TGTGCCAGCAGCAAAGAGGGCGGGACAGGCGATGCAACTAATGAAAAACTGTTTTTT.

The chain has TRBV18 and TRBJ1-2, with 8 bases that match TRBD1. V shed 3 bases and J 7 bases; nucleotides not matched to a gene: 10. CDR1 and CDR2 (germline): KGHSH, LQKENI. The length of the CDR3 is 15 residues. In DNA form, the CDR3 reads TGTGCCAGCTCACCGACGGGACAGGTGCTTGGTGGCTACACCTTC. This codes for CASSPTGQVLGGYTF.

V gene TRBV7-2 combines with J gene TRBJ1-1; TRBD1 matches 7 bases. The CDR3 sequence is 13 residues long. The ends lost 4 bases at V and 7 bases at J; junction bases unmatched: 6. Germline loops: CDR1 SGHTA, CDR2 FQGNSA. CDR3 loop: CASSSDRACEAFF. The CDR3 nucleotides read TGTGCCAGCAGCTCCGACAGGGCTTGTGAAGCTTTCTTT.

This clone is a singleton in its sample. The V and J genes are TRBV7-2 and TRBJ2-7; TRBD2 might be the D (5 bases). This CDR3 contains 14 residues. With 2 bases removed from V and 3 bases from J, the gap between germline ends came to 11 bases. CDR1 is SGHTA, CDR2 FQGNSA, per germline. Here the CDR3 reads CASSLSGIYYEQYF. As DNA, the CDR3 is TGTGCCAGCAGCTTATCGGGGATCTACTACGAGCAGTACTTC.

The CDR3 nucleotides read TGTGCCAGCAGTTCTGAACAGGGGGGGAACACTGAAGCTTTCTTT. Its protein product is CASSSEQGGNTEAFF. The rearrangement links TRBV28 to TRBJ1-1; 8 bases are shared with TRBD1. CDR3 length: 15 residues. The V segment lost 4 bases and the J segment 1 base; nucleotides outside the gene matches: 5. The germline CDR1 and CDR2 sequences are MDHEN and SYDVKM.

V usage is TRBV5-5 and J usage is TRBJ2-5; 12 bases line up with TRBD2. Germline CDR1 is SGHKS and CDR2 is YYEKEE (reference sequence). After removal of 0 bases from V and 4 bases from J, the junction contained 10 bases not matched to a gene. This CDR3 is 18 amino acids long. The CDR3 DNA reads TGTGCCAGCAGCTTGGTTGCTAGCGGGGGGGCAGGGGTAGAGACCCAGTACTTC. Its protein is CASSLVASGGAGVETQYF.

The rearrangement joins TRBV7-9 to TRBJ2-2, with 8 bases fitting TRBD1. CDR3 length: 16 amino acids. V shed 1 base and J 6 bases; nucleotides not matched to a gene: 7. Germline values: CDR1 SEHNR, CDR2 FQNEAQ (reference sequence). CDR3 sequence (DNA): TGTGCCAGCAGCTTAGAGGCAGGGGGCCGGTCCGGGGAGCTGTTTTTT. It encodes CASSLEAGGRSGELFF.

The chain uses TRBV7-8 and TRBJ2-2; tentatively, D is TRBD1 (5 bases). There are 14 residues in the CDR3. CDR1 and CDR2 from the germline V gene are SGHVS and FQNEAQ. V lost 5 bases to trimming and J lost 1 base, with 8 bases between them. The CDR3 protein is CASSVQGNTGELFF. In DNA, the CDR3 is TGTGCCAGCAGCGTTCAGGGGAACACCGGGGAGCTGTTTTTT.

DNA for the CDR3: TGTGCCAGCAGCCCACCCGGGACAGGGTCCTACGAGCAGTACTTC. It is translated as CASSPPGTGSYEQYF. V is TRBV5-4 and J is TRBJ2-7; 9 bases line up with TRBD1. The J segment lost 1 base and the V segment lost 4 bases, leaving 6 bases of the junction unmatched. The CDR3 consists of 15 residues. CDR1 and CDR2 (germline): SGHNT, YYREEE (reference sequence).

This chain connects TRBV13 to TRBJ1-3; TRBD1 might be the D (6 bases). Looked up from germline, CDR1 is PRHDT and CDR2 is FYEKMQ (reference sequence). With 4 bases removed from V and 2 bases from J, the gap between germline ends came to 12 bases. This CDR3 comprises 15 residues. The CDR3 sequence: CASSSRGQPGNTIYF. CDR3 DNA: TGTGCCAGCAGCTCCCGTGGACAGCCTGGAAACACCATATATTTT.

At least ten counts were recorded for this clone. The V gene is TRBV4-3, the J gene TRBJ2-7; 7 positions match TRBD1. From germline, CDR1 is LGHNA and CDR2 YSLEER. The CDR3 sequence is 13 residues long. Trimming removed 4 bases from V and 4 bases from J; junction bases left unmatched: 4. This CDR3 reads CASSRDRDYEQYF. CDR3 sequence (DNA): TGCGCCAGCAGCCGAGACAGGGATTACGAGCAGTACTTC.

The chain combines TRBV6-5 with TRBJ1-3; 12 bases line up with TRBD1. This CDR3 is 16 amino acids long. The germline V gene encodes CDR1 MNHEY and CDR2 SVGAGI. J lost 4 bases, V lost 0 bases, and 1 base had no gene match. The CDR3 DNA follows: TGTGCCAGCAGTTACTCGGGACAGGGGGCAGGAAACACCATATATTTT. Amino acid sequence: CASSYSGQGAGNTIYF.

The DNA of the CDR3 is TGCGCCAGCAGCCAGGAGACGGGCAATGAGCAGTTCTTC. Protein sequence: CASSQETGNEQFF. The rearrangement links TRBV4-3 to TRBJ2-1, with D hard to call. From germline, CDR1 is LGHNA and CDR2 YSLEER. Trimming shortened V by 3 bases and J by 6 bases, and 9 bases separated the two germline ends. The length of the CDR3 is 13 residues.

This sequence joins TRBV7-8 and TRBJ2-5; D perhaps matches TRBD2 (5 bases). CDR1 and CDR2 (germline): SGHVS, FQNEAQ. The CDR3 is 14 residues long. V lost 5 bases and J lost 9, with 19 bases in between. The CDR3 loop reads CASSTTRNRVAQYF. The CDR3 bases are TGTGCCAGCAGCACCACTAGGAATAGAGTGGCCCAGTACTTC.

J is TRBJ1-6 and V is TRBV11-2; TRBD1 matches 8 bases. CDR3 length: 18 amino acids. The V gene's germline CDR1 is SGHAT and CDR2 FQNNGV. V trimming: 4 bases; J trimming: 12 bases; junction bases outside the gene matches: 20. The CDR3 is CASSSMPQGAQWGRPLHF. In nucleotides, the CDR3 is TGTGCCAGCAGCTCGATGCCTCAGGGGGCGCAGTGGGGAAGACCCCTCCACTTT.

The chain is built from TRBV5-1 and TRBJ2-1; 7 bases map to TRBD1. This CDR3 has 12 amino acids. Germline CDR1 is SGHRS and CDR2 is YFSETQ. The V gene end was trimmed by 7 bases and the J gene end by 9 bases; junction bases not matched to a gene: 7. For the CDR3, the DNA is TGCGCCAGCGGGGGCAACAGGGGTGAGCAGTTCTTC. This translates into CASGGNRGEQFF.